This passage covers 25 T cell receptor beta chains from one sample sequenced in a study of identical twins' blood T cells. TCRdb reprocessed the 5' RACE reads with MiXCR, giving one entry per CDR3 protein. The table has hundreds of thousands of distinct CDR3 sequences, about 28% seen once; the top ten hold 5.5% to 7%. The sequenced sample was PBMCs. The receptors come from a woman aged 18-49 years in good health.

With regard to this clonotype: An end of the junction differs from the germline gene, which may be a read error. J is TRBJ2-2 and V is TRBV5-1, with D unresolved. Germline lookup yields CDR1 SGHRS and CDR2 YFSETQ. CDR3 length equals 19 residues. CDR3 loop: CASSLFPLSMLRNTEELFF. The CDR3 DNA reads as TGCGCCAGCAGCTTGTTCCCTCTTTCGATGCTTCGAAACACCGAGGAGCTGTTTTTT.

This clonotype was picked up a small number of times. The chain recombines TRBV11-2 with TRBJ1-2; D may be TRBD1 (5 bases). CDR3 length: 12 amino acids. The germline V gene encodes CDR1 SGHAT and CDR2 FQNNGV. Trimming took off 4 bases at V and 6 bases at J, with 9 bases between the two ends. CDR3 nucleotide sequence: TGTGCCAGCAGCTCGGGGACTGATGGCTACACCTTC. It encodes CASSSGTDGYTF.

The gene calls are TRBV5-1 and TRBJ1-1; D ambiguous. This CDR3 region has 16 residues. The V and J ends lost 4 bases and 0 bases respectively, with 16 bases between them. Germline lookup yields CDR1 SGHRS and CDR2 YFSETQ. The CDR3 nucleotides are TGCGCCAGCAGCCCGGACGTTAACTCCATGAACACTGAAGCTTTCTTT. Protein: CASSPDVNSMNTEAFF.

This clonotype was picked up a small number of times. The chain couples TRBV10-3 to TRBJ1-1; no definite D call. V dropped 4 bases and J dropped 4 bases, with 16 bases sitting between them. The CDR3 contains 15 residues. CDR1 and CDR2 from the germline V gene are ENHRY and SYGVKD. CDR3 sequence reads: CAISAINQWTTEAFF. DNA of the CDR3: TGTGCCATCAGTGCTATCAACCAGTGGACCACTGAAGCTTTCTTT.

The chain is built from TRBV5-1 and TRBJ1-1; tentatively, D is TRBD1 (6 bases). The germline V gene has CDR1 SGHRS and CDR2 YFSETQ. The CDR3 is 15 residues long. With 0 bases removed from V and 5 bases from J, the gap between germline ends came to 14 bases. CDR3 sequence reads: CASSLVAGEVTEAFF. As DNA, the CDR3 is TGCGCCAGCAGCTTGGTGGCAGGGGAGGTGACTGAAGCTTTCTTT.

This clonotype was seen only a few times. The CDR3 DNA sequence: TGTGCCAGCAGTGAGGCACAGGGTAAACAGCCCCAGCATTTT. As protein: CASSEAQGKQPQHF. V and J are TRBV6-6 and TRBJ1-5; D might be TRBD1 (6 bases). Germline values: CDR1 MNHNY, CDR2 SVGAGI (reference sequence). The germline V and J ends were trimmed by 5 bases and 7 bases, with 15 bases remaining between them. The CDR3 runs 14 residues.

This clonotype was detected once. At one end the junction does not follow the germline gene, possibly because of a read error. The chain is built from TRBV19 and TRBJ2-7, with TRBD1 matching 9 bases. The CDR3 has 14 residues. Germline lookup yields CDR1 LNHDA and CDR2 SQIVND (reference sequence). Here the CDR3 reads CAISIQGAIREQYF. CDR3 DNA sequence: TGTGCCATTAGTATACAGGGGGCAATACGCGAGCAGTACTTC.

The J gene is TRBJ2-7, the V gene TRBV20-1; D call uncertain. Germline V lookup: CDR1 DFQATT, CDR2 SNEGSKA (reference sequence). The CDR3 covers 11 residues. V lost 6 bases and J 0 bases, leaving 6 bases between the germline ends. The CDR3 coding sequence is TGCAGTGCATATCGCTCCTACGAGCAGTACTTC. Protein sequence: CSAYRSYEQYF.

The rearrangement uses TRBV20-1 and TRBJ1-2, with D perhaps matching TRBD1 (5 bases). The CDR3 runs 13 residues. Trimming left V 4 bases short and J 8 bases short, with 17 bases between. Germline CDR1 is DFQATT and CDR2 is SNEGSKA (reference sequence). The CDR3 DNA is TGCAGTGCTACCATCGGGACCCGGGAGGGCTACACCTTC. Protein product: CSATIGTREGYTF.

The table lists this clonotype with a few counts. The chain joins TRBV7-6 to TRBJ1-1; D is possibly TRBD1 (6 bases). V lost 5 bases, J lost 10 bases, and 20 bases lay in between. Germline V lookup: CDR1 SGHVS, CDR2 FNYEAQ. This CDR3 is built from 14 residues. CDR3 nucleotides: TGTGCCAGCAGCCCACAAAGGACAGCCGTGGGAGCTTTCTTT. Translation gives CASSPQRTAVGAFF. Full variable domain (outside the CDR3, taken from reference TRBV7-6 and TRBJ1-1): GAGVSQSPRYKVTKRGQDVALRCDPISGHVSLYWYRQALGQGPEFLTYFNYEAQQDKSGLPNDRFSAERPEGSISTLTIQRTEQRDSAMYRCASSPQRTAVGAFFGQGTRLTVV.

The chain combines TRBV14 with TRBJ1-2; D is undetermined. Germline V gene lookup returns CDR1 SGHDN and CDR2 FVKESK. V was cut by 0 bases and J by 0 bases, with 8 bases left in between. The CDR3 length is 15 residues. DNA of the CDR3: TGTGCCAGCAGCCAAGACAGAACGACTAACTATGGCTACACCTTC. Translating gives CASSQDRTTNYGYTF.

The chain combines TRBV20-1 with TRBJ2-1; D is unclear. The CDR3 sequence is 14 residues long. V lost 0 bases to trimming and J lost 7 bases, with 13 bases between them. Germline values: CDR1 DFQATT, CDR2 SNEGSKA (reference sequence). The chain's CDR3 is CSARDDPSRNEQFF. The CDR3 coding sequence is TGCAGTGCTAGAGATGACCCTAGTCGGAATGAGCAGTTCTTC.

The J gene is TRBJ2-3, the V gene TRBV19; 7 nucleotides agree with TRBD2. Looked up from germline, CDR1 is LNHDA and CDR2 is SQIVND (reference sequence). The V and J ends lost 1 base and 3 bases, in that order; junction bases with no gene match: 7. CDR3 size: 16 residues. The CDR3: CASSIVGGRPTDTQYF. Written as DNA, the CDR3 is TGTGCCAGTAGTATAGTGGGCGGGAGACCGACAGATACGCAGTATTTT.

The chain couples TRBV7-2 to TRBJ2-5; the match to TRBD2 covers 7 bases. The junction had 8 bases not matched to a gene; V was cut back by 5 bases and J by 14 bases. This CDR3 is 11 amino acids long. Germline V gives CDR1 SGHTA, CDR2 FQGNSA. The CDR3 here is CASSLLGLPYF. The CDR3 DNA reads TGTGCCAGCAGCCTTTTGGGACTACCTTACTTC.

CDR3 in amino acids: CAWSHYGYTF. The CDR3 DNA reads TGTGCCTGGAGTCACTATGGCTACACCTTC. The V and J genes are TRBV30 and TRBJ1-2; D not resolved. The V end was cut by 2 bases, the J end by 3 bases, with 1 base between. This CDR3 spans 10 amino acids. CDR1 and CDR2 from the germline V gene are GTSNPN and SVGIG (reference sequence).

The chain combines TRBV20-1 with TRBJ1-2, with D hard to call. The CDR3 totals 14 residues. Germline loops: CDR1 DFQATT, CDR2 SNEGSKA (reference sequence). Trimming took off 0 bases at V and 4 bases at J, with 12 bases between the two ends. CDR3 in amino acids: CSARDFRESYGYTF. As DNA, the CDR3 is TGCAGTGCTAGAGATTTTCGGGAAAGCTATGGCTACACCTTC.

The chain links TRBV10-3 to TRBJ1-1, with D perhaps matching TRBD1 (5 bases). This CDR3 spans 12 amino acids. V lost 8 bases, J lost 4 bases, and 11 bases lay in between. Germline V gene data show CDR1 as ENHRY and CDR2 as SYGVKD. CDR3: CAIAGGVTEAFF. Written as DNA, the CDR3 is TGTGCCATCGCCGGGGGGGTCACTGAAGCTTTCTTT.

The chain employs TRBV5-1 and TRBJ1-1; 8 nucleotides match TRBD1. J was trimmed by 5 bases and V by 6 bases; bases with no gene match: 9. From germline, CDR1 is SGHRS and CDR2 YFSETQ. The CDR3 is made up of 14 amino acids. CDR3 in amino acids: CASILNRGGTEAFF. The CDR3 DNA reads as TGCGCCAGCATCTTAAACAGGGGGGGTACTGAAGCTTTCTTT.

V is TRBV20-1 and J is TRBJ2-3; the match to TRBD2 covers 8 bases. The CDR3 covers 13 residues. With V trimmed by 3 bases and J by 5 bases, 4 bases remained unmatched. Germline CDR1 is DFQATT and CDR2 is SNEGSKA (reference sequence). As DNA, the CDR3 is TGCAGTGCTAGCGGGAGGGATCGAGATACGCAGTATTTT. This codes for CSASGRDRDTQYF.

V and J are TRBV11-2 and TRBJ1-1, with D hard to call. The ends were cut back, 5 bases at V and 0 bases at J, with 7 bases in the middle. CDR1 and CDR2 (germline): SGHAT, FQNNGV. The CDR3 length is 13 residues. In nucleotides, the CDR3 is TGTGCCAGCAGCGAGCACATGAACACTGAAGCTTTCTTT. Translated, it gives CASSEHMNTEAFF.

The J gene is TRBJ1-1, the V gene TRBV6-1; no reliable D call. This CDR3 has 11 amino acids. The V end was cut by 1 base, the J end by 10 bases, with 7 bases between. Germline CDR1 MNHNS, CDR2 SASEGT. DNA for the CDR3: TGTGCCAGCAGTGAAGATTACAGAGCTTTCTTT. Its translation is CASSEDYRAFF.

J is TRBJ1-1 and V is TRBV19; D is ambiguous. CDR3 size: 16 residues. Per germline, CDR1 LNHDA and CDR2 SQIVND (reference sequence). The V and J ends lost 7 bases and 0 bases respectively, with 18 bases between them. DNA of the CDR3: TGTGCCAGTACCACACAGCAGGCCCGAATGAACACTGAAGCTTTCTTT. It translates to CASTTQQARMNTEAFF.

The CDR3, as DNA: TGTGCCAGCAGCAAAGGTACTAGCGGGGAAATGGATGAGCAGTTCTTC. This sequence encodes CASSKGTSGEMDEQFF. This rearrangement joins TRBV21-1 to TRBJ2-1; the table assigns TRBD2, which was not confirmed against the DNA. TRBV21-1 is marked as a pseudogene. The CDR3 is 16 amino acids.

The rearrangement joins TRBV2 to TRBJ1-1, with a tentative D call TRBD1 (6 bases). Germline V lookup: CDR1 SNHLY, CDR2 FYNNEI. There are 11 residues in the CDR3. V lost 7 bases to trimming and J lost 4 bases, with 7 bases between them. DNA of the CDR3: TGTGCCAGCAACAGGGTCACTGAAGCTTTCTTT. This gives the protein CASNRVTEAFF.

The chain uses TRBV20-1 and TRBJ1-3, with D possibly being TRBD1 (5 bases). Germline CDR1 is DFQATT and CDR2 is SNEGSKA (reference sequence). CDR3 length: 14 residues. V lost 3 bases and J lost 0, with 9 bases in between. CDR3 region: CSASFGGSGNTIYF. CDR3 DNA: TGCAGTGCTAGTTTCGGGGGCTCTGGAAACACCATATATTTT.